This is a list of T cell receptor beta chains from one sample in a study of blood T cell repertoires in COVID-19. Repertoires were generated with immunoSEQ multiplex PCR, while TCRdb's copy carries only in-frame clones and drops some. This table holds fewer than 350,000 clones, 86% found once. The sequenced sample consisted of peripheral blood. These TCRs come from a woman between 65 and 79 years old with COVID-19, enrolled during active disease. Both conserved end residues are part of each CDR3. The order of the fields is clone size, D gene, V gene, J gene, CDR3 protein, CDR3 DNA. D genes are given only for firm matches. Size is omitted from some rows. Given values are once, few, many or a class for expanded clones.

>.|TRBD1|TRBV30|TRBJ1-1
CAWGTDRGSNEAFF
TGTGCCTGGGGAACTGACAGGGGTTCTAATGAAGCTTTCTTT
>.|.|TRBV5-6|TRBJ2-7
CASCQLGRYEQYF
TGTGCCAGCTGCCAGCTGGGGCGGTACGAGCAGTACTTC
>.|.|TRBV27|TRBJ2-7
CASRPGTNYEQYF
TGTGCCAGCAGACCCGGGACAAACTACGAGCAGTACTTC
>.|TRBD2|TRBV2|TRBJ2-2
CASSAGGLGDTGELFF
TGTGCCAGCAGTGCCGGTGGACTAGGCGACACCGGGGAGCTGTTTTTT
>.|TRBD2|TRBV3-1/TRBV3-2|TRBJ2-5
CASSQVRGQETQYF
TGTGCCAGCAGCCAAGTGCGGGGGCAAGAGACCCAGTACTTC
>.|TRBD1|TRBV24-1|TRBJ1-2
CATSEDRDYGYTF
TGTGCCACCAGTGAGGACAGGGACTATGGCTACACCTTC
>.|.|TRBV5-6|TRBJ2-1
CASSLALDEQFF
TGTGCCAGCAGCTTGGCGTTAGATGAGCAGTTCTTC
>.|TRBD1|TRBV24-1|TRBJ2-2
CATSESGTGNTGELFF
TGTGCCACCAGTGAATCCGGGACAGGGAACACCGGGGAGCTGTTTTTT
>.|.|TRBV10-3|TRBJ1-5
CAISPSPGNQPQHF
TGTGCCATCAGCCCAAGTCCGGGCAATCAGCCCCAGCATTTT
>.|TRBD1|TRBV30|TRBJ1-3
CAWSGLRRDSSGNTIYF
TGTGCCTGGAGTGGTTTGAGACGGGACAGCTCTGGAAACACCATATATTTT
>.|TRBD2|TRBV2|TRBJ2-1
CAASGGYYNEQFF
TGTGCCGCGAGCGGGGGCTACTACAATGAGCAGTTCTTC
>.|.|TRBV10-3|TRBJ2-7
CAISESSYEQYF
TGTGCCATCAGTGAGTCCAGCTACGAGCAGTACTTC
>.|.|TRBV10-3|TRBJ2-7
CAISEGEFREQYF
TGTGCCATCAGTGAGGGGGAGTTCCGCGAGCAGTACTTC
>once|.|TRBV5-1|TRBJ2-2
CASSLADLLTGELFF
TGCGCCAGCAGCTTGGCCGACTTACTCACCGGGGAGCTGTTTTTT
>.|TRBD1|TRBV29-1|TRBJ2-3
CSVEGPGTGGTDTQYF
TGCAGCGTTGAGGGGCCGGGGACAGGGGGCACAGATACGCAGTATTTT
>.|.|TRBV7-9|TRBJ2-7
CASSNPVSYEQYF
TGTGCCAGCAGCAACCCGGTAAGCTACGAGCAGTACTTC
>once|TRBD1|TRBV6-5|TRBJ1-5
CASRGGAGQPQHF
TGTGCCAGCCGAGGGGGCGCTGGGCAGCCCCAGCATTTT
>once|.|TRBV5-1|TRBJ1-4
CASSWGGEKLFF
TGCGCCAGCAGCTGGGGCGGTGAAAAACTGTTTTTT
>.|TRBD1|TRBV7-8|TRBJ1-5
CASSLQGEVNQPQHF
TGTGCCAGCAGCTTGCAGGGGGAGGTGAATCAGCCCCAGCATTTT
>.|.|TRBV11-3|TRBJ2-5
CASSFSYQETQYF
TGTGCCAGCAGCTTCAGTTACCAAGAGACCCAGTACTTC
>.|.|TRBV5-1|TRBJ1-1
CASSHPTGNTEAFF
TGCGCCAGCAGCCACCCGACAGGGAACACTGAAGCTTTCTTT